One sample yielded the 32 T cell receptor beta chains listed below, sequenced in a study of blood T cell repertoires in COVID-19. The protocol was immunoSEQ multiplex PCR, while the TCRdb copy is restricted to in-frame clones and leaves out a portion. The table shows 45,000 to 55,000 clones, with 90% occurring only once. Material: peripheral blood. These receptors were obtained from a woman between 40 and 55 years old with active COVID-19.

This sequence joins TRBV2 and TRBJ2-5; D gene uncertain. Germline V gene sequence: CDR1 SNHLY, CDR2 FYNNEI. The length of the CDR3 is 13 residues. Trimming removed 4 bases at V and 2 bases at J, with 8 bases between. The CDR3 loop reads CASSVYIQETQYF. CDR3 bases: TGTGCCAGCAGTGTTTACATACAAGAGACCCAGTACTTC.

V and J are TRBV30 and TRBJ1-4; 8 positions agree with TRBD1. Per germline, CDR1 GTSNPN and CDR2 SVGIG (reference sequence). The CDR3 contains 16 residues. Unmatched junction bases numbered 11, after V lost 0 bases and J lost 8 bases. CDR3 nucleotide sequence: TGTGCCTGGAGTGTGATAAGGACAGGGCTTAAGGAAAAACTGTTTTTT. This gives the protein CAWSVIRTGLKEKLFF.

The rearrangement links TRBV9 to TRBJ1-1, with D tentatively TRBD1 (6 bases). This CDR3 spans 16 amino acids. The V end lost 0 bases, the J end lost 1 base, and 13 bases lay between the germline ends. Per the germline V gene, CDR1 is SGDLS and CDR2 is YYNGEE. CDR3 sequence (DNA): TGTGCCAGCAGCGTAGCTGGATGGGGGCCGAACACTGAAGCTTTCTTT. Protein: CASSVAGWGPNTEAFF.

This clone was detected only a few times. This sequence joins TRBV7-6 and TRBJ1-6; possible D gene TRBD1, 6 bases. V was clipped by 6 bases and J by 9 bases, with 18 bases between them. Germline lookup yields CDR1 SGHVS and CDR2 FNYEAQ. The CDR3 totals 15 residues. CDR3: CASSPGAGMASPLHF. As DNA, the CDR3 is TGTGCCAGCAGTCCAGGGGCAGGAATGGCTTCACCCCTCCACTTT.

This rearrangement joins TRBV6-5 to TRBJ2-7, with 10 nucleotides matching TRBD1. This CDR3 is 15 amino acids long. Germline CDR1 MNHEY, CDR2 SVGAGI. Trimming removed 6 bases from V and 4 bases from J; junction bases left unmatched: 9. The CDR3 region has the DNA TGTGCCAGCAGGGTCCGGACAGGGGGATTTTACGAGCAGTACTTC. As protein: CASRVRTGGFYEQYF.

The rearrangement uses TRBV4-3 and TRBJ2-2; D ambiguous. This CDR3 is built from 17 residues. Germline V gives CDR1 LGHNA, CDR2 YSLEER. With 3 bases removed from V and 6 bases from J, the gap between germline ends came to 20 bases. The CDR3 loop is CASSHRSLLRNSGELFF. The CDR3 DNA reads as TGCGCCAGCAGCCATCGATCCCTACTTCGAAACTCCGGGGAGCTGTTTTTT.

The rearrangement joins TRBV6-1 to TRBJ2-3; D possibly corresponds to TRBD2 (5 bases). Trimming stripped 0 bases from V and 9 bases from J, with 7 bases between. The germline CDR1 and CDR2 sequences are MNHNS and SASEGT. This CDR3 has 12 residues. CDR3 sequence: CASSEAEVTQYF. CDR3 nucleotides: TGTGCCAGCAGTGAAGCGGAGGTGACGCAGTATTTT.

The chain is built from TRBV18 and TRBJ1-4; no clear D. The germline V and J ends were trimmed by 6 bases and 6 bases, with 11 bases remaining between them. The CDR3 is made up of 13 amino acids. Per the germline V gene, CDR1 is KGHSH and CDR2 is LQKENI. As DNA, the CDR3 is TGTGCCAGCTCCCAGAACCGGGATGAAAAACTGTTTTTT. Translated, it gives CASSQNRDEKLFF.

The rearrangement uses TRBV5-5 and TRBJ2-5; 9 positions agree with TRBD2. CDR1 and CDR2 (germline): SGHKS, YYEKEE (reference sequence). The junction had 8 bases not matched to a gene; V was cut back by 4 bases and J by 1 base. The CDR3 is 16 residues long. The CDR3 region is CASSVIGRGGQETQYF. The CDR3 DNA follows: TGTGCCAGCAGCGTAATAGGGCGGGGGGGCCAAGAGACCCAGTACTTC.

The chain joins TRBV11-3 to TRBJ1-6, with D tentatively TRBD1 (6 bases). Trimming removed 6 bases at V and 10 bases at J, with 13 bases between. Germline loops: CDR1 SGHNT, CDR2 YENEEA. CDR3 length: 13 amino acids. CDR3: CASSTGIGSPLHF. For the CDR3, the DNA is TGTGCCAGCAGTACAGGGATAGGGTCACCCCTCCACTTT.

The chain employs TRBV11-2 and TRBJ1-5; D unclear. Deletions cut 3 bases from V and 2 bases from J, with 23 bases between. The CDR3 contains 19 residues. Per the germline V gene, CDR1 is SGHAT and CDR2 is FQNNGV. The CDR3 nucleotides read TGTGCCAGCAGCTTCGGCTTCGACACCCTCTATGTGGGCAATCAGCCCCAGCATTTT. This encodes CASSFGFDTLYVGNQPQHF.

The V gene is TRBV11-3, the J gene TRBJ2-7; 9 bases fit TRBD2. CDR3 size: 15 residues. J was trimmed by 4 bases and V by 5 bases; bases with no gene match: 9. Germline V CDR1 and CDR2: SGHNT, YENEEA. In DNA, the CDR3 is TGTGCCAGCAGCGGCACGGGAGCGGGGGGTTACGAGCAGTACTTC. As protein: CASSGTGAGGYEQYF.

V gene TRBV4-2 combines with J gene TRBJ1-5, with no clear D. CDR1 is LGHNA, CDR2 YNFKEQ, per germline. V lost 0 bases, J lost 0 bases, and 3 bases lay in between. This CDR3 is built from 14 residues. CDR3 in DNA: TGTGCCAGCAGCCAAGATAATAGCAATCAGCCCCAGCATTTT. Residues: CASSQDNSNQPQHF.

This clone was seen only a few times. CDR3 in DNA: TGCGCCAGCCCCCGAGGGCAGGGGGATTCACCCCTCCACTTT. Its protein is CASPRGQGDSPLHF. The chain recombines TRBV5-1 with TRBJ1-6; 7 bases map to TRBD1. CDR3 length: 14 residues. Per germline, CDR1 SGHRS and CDR2 YFSETQ. V dropped 7 bases and J dropped 8; count of bases not matched to a gene: 9.

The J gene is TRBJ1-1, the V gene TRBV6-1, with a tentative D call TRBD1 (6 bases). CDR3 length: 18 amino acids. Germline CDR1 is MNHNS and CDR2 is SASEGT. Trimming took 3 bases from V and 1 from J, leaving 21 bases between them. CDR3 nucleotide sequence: TGTGCCAGCAGTGACCCCGGTCGGGGGGGCGTAGGGAACACTGAAGCTTTCTTT. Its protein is CASSDPGRGGVGNTEAFF.

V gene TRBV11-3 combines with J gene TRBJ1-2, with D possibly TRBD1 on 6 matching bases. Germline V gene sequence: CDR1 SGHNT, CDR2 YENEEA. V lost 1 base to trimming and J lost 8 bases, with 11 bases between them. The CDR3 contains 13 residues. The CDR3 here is CASSLAGTKGYTF. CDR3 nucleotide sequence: TGTGCCAGCAGCTTAGCCGGGACAAAGGGCTACACCTTC.

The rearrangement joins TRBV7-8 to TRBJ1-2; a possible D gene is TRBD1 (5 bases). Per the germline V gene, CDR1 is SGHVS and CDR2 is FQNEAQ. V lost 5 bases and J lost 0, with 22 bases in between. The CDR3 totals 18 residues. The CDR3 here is CASSPTQITGYSNYGYTF. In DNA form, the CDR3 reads TGTGCCAGCAGCCCTACCCAGATAACAGGCTATTCTAACTATGGCTACACCTTC.

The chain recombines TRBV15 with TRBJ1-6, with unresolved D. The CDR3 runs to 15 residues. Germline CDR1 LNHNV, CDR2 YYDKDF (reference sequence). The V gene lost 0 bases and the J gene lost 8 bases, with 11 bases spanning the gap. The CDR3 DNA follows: TGTGCCACCAGCAGAGAGGAGGGATTCCATTCACCCCTCCACTTT. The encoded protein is CATSREEGFHSPLHF.

CDR3 nucleotide sequence: TGTGCCAGCAGCGGGGGACAGGGTGCAGATGGGAATCAGCCCCAGCATTTT. The encoded protein is CASSGGQGADGNQPQHF. The chain recombines TRBV5-8 with TRBJ1-5, with 9 positions matching TRBD1. The V gene end was trimmed by 4 bases and the J gene end by 4 bases; junction bases not matched to a gene: 12. The CDR3 runs 17 residues. The germline V gene encodes CDR1 SGHTS and CDR2 YDEGEE.

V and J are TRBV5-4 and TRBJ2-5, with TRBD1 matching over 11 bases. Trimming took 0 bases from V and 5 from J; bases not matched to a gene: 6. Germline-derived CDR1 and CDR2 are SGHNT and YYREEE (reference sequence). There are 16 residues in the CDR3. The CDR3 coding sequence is TGTGCCAGCAGCTTGGCGGGGACAGGGGGGGAGGAGACCCAGTACTTC. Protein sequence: CASSLAGTGGEETQYF.

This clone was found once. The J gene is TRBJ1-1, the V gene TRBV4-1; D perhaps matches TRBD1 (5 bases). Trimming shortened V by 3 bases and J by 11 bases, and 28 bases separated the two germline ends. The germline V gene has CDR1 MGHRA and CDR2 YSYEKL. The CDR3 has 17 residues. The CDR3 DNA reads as TGCGCCAGCAGCCACCTGGAGACGGGAGGAGGGACGAGACGGGCTTTCTTT. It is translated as CASSHLETGGGTRRAFF.

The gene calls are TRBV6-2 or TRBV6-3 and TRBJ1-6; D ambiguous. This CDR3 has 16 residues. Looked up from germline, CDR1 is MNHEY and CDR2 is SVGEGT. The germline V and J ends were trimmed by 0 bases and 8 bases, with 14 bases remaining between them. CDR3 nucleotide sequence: TGTGCCAGCAGTTACTCGACCCGGGGAGGCTATTCACCCCTCCACTTT. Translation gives CASSYSTRGGYSPLHF.

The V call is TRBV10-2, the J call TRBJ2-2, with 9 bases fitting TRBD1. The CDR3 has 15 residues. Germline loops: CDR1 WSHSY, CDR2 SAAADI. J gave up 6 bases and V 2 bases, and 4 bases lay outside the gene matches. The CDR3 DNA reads TGCGCCAGCAGTGAGGGGGACAGGGCGGCCGGGGAGCTGTTTTTT. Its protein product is CASSEGDRAAGELFF.

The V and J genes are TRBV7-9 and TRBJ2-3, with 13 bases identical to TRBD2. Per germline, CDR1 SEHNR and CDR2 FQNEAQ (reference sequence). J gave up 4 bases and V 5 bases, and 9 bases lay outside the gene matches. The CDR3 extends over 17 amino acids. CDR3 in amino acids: CASSPQGLAGTPDTQYF. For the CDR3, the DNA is TGTGCCAGCAGCCCCCAGGGACTAGCGGGGACCCCAGATACGCAGTATTTT.

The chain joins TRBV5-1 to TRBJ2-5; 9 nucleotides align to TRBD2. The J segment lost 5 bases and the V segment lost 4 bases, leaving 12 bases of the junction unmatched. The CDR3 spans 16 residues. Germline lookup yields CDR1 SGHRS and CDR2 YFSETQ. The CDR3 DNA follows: TGCGCCAGCAGCGAAATCGCGGGGGGGCATGGGGAGACCCAGTACTTC. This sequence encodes CASSEIAGGHGETQYF.

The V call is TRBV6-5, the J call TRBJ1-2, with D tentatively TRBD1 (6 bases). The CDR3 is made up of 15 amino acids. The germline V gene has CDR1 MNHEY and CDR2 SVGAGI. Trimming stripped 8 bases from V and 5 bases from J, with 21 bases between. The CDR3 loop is CASGAGALIAYGYTF. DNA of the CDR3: TGTGCCAGCGGGGCGGGGGCTCTCATCGCTTATGGCTACACCTTC.

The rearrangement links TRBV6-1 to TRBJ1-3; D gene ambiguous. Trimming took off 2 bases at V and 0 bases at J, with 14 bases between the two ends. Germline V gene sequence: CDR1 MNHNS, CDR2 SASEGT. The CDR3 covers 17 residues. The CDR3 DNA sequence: TGTGCCAGCAGTGAACCGGTGGGGAGGCGCTCTGGAAACACCATATATTTT. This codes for CASSEPVGRRSGNTIYF.

The CDR3 region is CASSPTGYSNQPQHF. CDR3 DNA sequence: TGTGCCAGCAGCCCGACAGGCTATAGCAATCAGCCCCAGCATTTT. The chain has TRBV7-8 and TRBJ1-5; D is perhaps TRBD1 (6 bases). V shed 5 bases and J shed 0 bases, with 11 bases lying between them. This CDR3 has 15 residues. The germline V gene encodes CDR1 SGHVS and CDR2 FQNEAQ.

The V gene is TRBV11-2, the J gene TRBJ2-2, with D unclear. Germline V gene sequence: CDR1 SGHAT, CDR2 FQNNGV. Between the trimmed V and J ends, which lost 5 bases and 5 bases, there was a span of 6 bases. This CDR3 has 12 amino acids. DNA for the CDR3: TGTGCCAGCAGCCGGAGAACCGGGGAGCTGTTTTTT. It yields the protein CASSRRTGELFF.

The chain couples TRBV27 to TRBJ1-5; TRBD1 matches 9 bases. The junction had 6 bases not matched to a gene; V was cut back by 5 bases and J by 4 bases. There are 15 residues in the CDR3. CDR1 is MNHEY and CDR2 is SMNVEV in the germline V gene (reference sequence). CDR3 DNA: TGTGCCAGCAGTACGGGACAGGGTAGGAATCAGCCCCAGCATTTT. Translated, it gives CASSTGQGRNQPQHF.

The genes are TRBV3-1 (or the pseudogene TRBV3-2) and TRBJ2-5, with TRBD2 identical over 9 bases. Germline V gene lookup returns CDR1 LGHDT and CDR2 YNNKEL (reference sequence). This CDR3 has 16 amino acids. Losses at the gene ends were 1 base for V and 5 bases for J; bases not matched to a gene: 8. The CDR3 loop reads CASSQVRVAGAETQYF. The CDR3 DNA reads TGTGCCAGCAGCCAAGTCCGGGTAGCGGGGGCGGAGACCCAGTACTTC.

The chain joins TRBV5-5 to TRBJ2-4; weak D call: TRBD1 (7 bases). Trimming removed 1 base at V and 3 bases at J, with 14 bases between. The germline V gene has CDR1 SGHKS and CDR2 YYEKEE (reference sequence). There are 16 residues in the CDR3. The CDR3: CASSLKMQGGKNIQYF. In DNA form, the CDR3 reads TGTGCCAGCAGCTTGAAGATGCAGGGGGGCAAAAACATTCAGTACTTC.